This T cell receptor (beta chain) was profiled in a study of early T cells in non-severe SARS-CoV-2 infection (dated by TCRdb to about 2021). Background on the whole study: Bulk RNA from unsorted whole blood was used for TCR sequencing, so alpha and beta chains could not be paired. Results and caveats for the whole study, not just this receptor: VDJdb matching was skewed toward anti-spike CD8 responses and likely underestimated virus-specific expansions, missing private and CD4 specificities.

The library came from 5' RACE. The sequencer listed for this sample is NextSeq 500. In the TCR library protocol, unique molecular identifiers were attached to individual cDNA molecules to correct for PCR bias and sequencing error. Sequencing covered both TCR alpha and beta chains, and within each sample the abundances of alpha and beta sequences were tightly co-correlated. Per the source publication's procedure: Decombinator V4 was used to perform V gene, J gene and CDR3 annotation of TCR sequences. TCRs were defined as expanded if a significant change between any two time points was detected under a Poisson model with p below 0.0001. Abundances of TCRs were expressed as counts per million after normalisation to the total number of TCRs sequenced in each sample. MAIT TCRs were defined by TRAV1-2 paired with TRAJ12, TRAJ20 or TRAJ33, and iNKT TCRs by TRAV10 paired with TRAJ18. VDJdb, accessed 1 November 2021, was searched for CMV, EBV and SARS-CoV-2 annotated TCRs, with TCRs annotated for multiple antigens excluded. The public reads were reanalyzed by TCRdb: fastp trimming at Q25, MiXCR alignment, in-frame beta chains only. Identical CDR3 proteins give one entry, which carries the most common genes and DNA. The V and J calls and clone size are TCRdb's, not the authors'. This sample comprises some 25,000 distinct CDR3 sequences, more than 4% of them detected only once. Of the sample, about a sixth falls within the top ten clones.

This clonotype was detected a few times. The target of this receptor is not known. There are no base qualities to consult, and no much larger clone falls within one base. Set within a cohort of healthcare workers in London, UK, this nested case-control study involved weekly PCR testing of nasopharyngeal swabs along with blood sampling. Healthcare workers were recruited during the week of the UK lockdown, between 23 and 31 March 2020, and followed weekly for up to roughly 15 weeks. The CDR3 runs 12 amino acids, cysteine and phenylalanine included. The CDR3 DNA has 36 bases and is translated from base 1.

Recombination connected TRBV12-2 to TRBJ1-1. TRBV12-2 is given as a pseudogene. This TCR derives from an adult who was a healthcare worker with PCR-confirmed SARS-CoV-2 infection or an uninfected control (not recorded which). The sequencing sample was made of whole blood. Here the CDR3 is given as CASRLGMSEAFF. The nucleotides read TGTGCAAGTCGCTTGGGCATGAGTGAAGCTTTCTTT.